This T cell receptor (beta chain) was retrieved from a study of OX40 agonist ivuxolimab in advanced cancers. The germline V gene encodes CDR1 LNHDA and CDR2 SQIVND (reference sequence). Trimming took 2 bases from V and 1 from J, leaving 9 bases between them. The CDR3 consists of 14 residues. Method: immunoSEQ multiplex PCR; TCRdb's copy keeps in-frame clones and lacks some. This sample has 70,000 to 95,000 clones, with around 94% found just once. The chain uses TRBV19 and TRBJ2-7; D is perhaps TRBD1 (5 bases). The source is an adult with an advanced solid tumor such as melanoma, head and neck, liver or kidney cancer. The source material was CD4+ or CD8+ T cells sorted from blood, sampled in a trial of the OX40 agonist ivuxolimab. CDR3 residues: CASSILGQSYEQYF. The CDR3 DNA reads as TGTGCCAGTAGTATACTGGGGCAGTCCTACGAGCAGTACTTC.